These 10 T cell receptor beta chains originate from one sample sequenced in a study of shared clonotypes between healthy human individuals. The assay was immunoSEQ multiplex PCR, and TCRdb's table has in-frame clones only and misses some. The table has some 2 million clones, about 95% seen once; the top ten hold 0.85% to 1.3%. Terminally differentiated effector memory CD45RA+ cells were excluded from the naive CD8 cells, which were CD45RO-negative and positively selected for CCR7. Material for sequencing was naive CD8+ T cells sorted from blood. The receptors come from a man aged 18 to 29 in good health.

V gene TRBV6-1 combines with J gene TRBJ2-7; TRBD1 matches 9 bases. The CDR3 is 16 amino acids. From germline, CDR1 is MNHNS and CDR2 SASEGT. The V and J ends lost 3 bases and 2 bases, in that order; junction bases with no gene match: 8. The CDR3 region is CASSDGRDRAAYEQYF. CDR3 bases: TGTGCCAGCAGTGATGGTCGGGACAGGGCCGCCTACGAGCAGTACTTC.

V gene TRBV2 combines with J gene TRBJ2-1; 8 positions agree with TRBD2. The V gene's germline CDR1 is SNHLY and CDR2 FYNNEI. The CDR3 has 13 amino acids. DNA for the CDR3: TGTGTCGCGCGGGAGGCCCTGTACAATGAGCAGTTCTTC. It encodes CVAREALYNEQFF. The variable domain in full, with the rest retrieved from reference TRBV2 and TRBJ2-1, is EPEVTQTPSHQVTQMGQEVILRCVPISNHLYFYWYRQILGQKVEFLVSFYNNEISEKSEIFDDQFSVERPDGSNFTLKIRSTKLEDSAMYFCVAREALYNEQFFGPGTRLTVL.

The chain has TRBV29-1 and TRBJ2-2, with D possibly matching TRBD1 (6 bases). Germline V gives CDR1 SQVTM, CDR2 ANQGSEA. Trimming stripped 2 bases from V and 6 bases from J, with 7 bases between. CDR3 length: 12 amino acids. The CDR3 nucleotides read TGCAGCGTTGAAACAGGGTCCGGGGAGCTGTTTTTT. Amino acids: CSVETGSGELFF.

The chain links TRBV2 to TRBJ1-6, with 9 bases lining up with TRBD1. Germline V gene data show CDR1 as SNHLY and CDR2 as FYNNEI. After removal of 6 bases from V and 0 bases from J, the junction contained 6 bases not matched to a gene. This CDR3 spans 17 amino acids. The CDR3 loop is CASRAGTGSSYNSPLHF. The CDR3 DNA reads as TGTGCCAGCAGGGCCGGGACAGGGAGCTCCTATAATTCACCCCTCCACTTT.

This clone appeared a single time. Other DNA sequences in the sample encode the same CDR3. The rearrangement uses TRBV6-1 and TRBJ2-7, with a weak D call TRBD1 (6 bases). Germline V gene sequence: CDR1 MNHNS, CDR2 SASEGT. V shed 6 bases and J shed 3 bases, with 12 bases lying between them. CDR3 size: 13 residues. CDR3 in DNA: TGTGCCAGCAGCCCAGGGGCGAGCTACGAGCAGTACTTC. It is translated as CASSPGASYEQYF.

The rearrangement links TRBV13 to TRBJ2-1; D is unclear. V was shortened by 5 bases and J by 5 bases, with 16 bases between the two germline ends. This CDR3 has 15 amino acids. CDR1 is PRHDT, CDR2 FYEKMQ, per germline (reference sequence). CDR3 nucleotides: TGTGCCAGCAGCCTGTATTACCGCAAACACAATGAGCAGTTCTTC. It codes for CASSLYYRKHNEQFF.

V is TRBV6-1 and J is TRBJ1-2, with D unclear. Germline V gene lookup returns CDR1 MNHNS and CDR2 SASEGT. The germline V and J ends were trimmed by 0 bases and 4 bases, with 15 bases remaining between them. The CDR3 contains 16 residues. CDR3 sequence reads: CASSEAFIVGGYGYTF. The CDR3 DNA is TGTGCCAGCAGTGAAGCCTTTATCGTAGGCGGCTATGGCTACACCTTC.

The chain recombines TRBV4-3 with TRBJ2-4; D ambiguous. CDR3 length: 17 residues. CDR1 LGHNA and CDR2 YSLEER come from the germline V gene. The germline V and J ends were trimmed by 0 bases and 0 bases, with 12 bases remaining between them. Written as DNA, the CDR3 is TGCGCCAGCAGCCAAGAGGTGGATTCGGAAGCCAAAAACATTCAGTACTTC. Protein product: CASSQEVDSEAKNIQYF.

The rearrangement uses TRBV5-4 and TRBJ2-7; D is unclear. The germline gives CDR1 SGHNT, CDR2 YYREEE (reference sequence). V was trimmed by 3 bases and J by 3 bases, leaving 10 bases between them. The CDR3 spans 13 residues. CDR3 sequence reads: CASSWSVSYEQYF. DNA of the CDR3: TGTGCCAGCAGCTGGAGCGTCAGCTACGAGCAGTACTTC. Filled out from reference TRBV5-4 and TRBJ2-7, the complete variable domain reads ETGVTQSPTHLIKTRGQQVTLRCSSQSGHNTVSWYQQALGQGPQFIFQYYREEENGRGNFPPRFSGLQFPNYSSELNVNALELDDSALYLCASSWSVSYEQYFGPGTRLTVT.

Comments on this clone: The same CDR3 arises from other DNA sequences in this sample as well. V gene TRBV27 combines with J gene TRBJ1-2; the D gene is possibly TRBD1 (5 bases). Deletions cut 2 bases from V and 6 bases from J, with 10 bases between. Per the germline V gene, CDR1 is MNHEY and CDR2 is SMNVEV (reference sequence). The CDR3 is 13 residues long. The CDR3 region has the DNA TGTGCCAGCAGTTTAGGAGGGGCGGATGGCTACACCTTC. This encodes CASSLGGADGYTF.